A selection of T cell receptor beta chains follows, all from one sample in a study of human T cells and chemical hapten exposure. TCRdb analysed the RACE reads with MiXCR anew, one entry per CDR3 protein. The sample includes around 69,000 distinct CDR3 sequences, approximately 9.8% seen only once; the top ten take 3% to 4%. This specimen was whole blood, taken in connection with sensitization to the hapten diphenylcyclopropenone (DPC). The receptors stem from a middle-aged woman with alopecia areata. Some clones in this sample may be carry-over from other donors' samples. Each CDR3 is given with its conserved first and last residue. Each record gives: D gene, J gene, clone size, V gene, CDR3 DNA, CDR3 protein. D genes are given only for firm matches. Rows may omit the clone size; those that give it use once, few, many or a size class.

. | TRBJ2-7 | few | TRBV29-1 | TGCAGCGTTGAACGGCCAGGACCCAACTACGAGCAGTACTTC | CSVERPGPNYEQYF
. | TRBJ1-5 | many | TRBV7-2 | TGTGCCAGCAGCTTAGGTCGGAGAGATCAGCCCCAGCATTTT | CASSLGRRDQPQHF
. | TRBJ2-7 | medium-sized | TRBV7-7 | TGTGCCAGCGCACCCTCCTTCAGGGTGGACGAGCAGTACTTC | CASAPSFRVDEQYF
TRBD2 | TRBJ2-2 | . | TRBV19 | TGTGCCAGTAGTACGCGCGACCGAGCGGGAGGAACCGGGGAGCTGTTTTTT | CASSTRDRAGGTGELFF
. | TRBJ1-1 | few | TRBV29-1 | TGCAGCGTTGGGGGGAGGGCGGTGAACACTGAAGCTTTCTTT | CSVGGRAVNTEAFF
TRBD2 | TRBJ2-5 | . | TRBV20-1 | TGCAGTGCTAGAGACCCTAGCGGGGGGAAGCAAGAGACCCAGTACTTC | CSARDPSGGKQETQYF
. | TRBJ1-2 | . | TRBV11-2 | TGTGCCAGCAGCTTTTCCGCGAACTATGGCTACACCTTC | CASSFSANYGYTF
. | TRBJ2-7 | many | TRBV5-6 | TGTGCCAGCAGCTTGGCGCGGCCATCCTACGAGCAGTACTTC | CASSLARPSYEQYF
. | TRBJ1-1 | many | TRBV7-9 | TGTGCCAGCAGCCCGGGGAGGGGCCCGGGTCCCACTGAAGCTTTCTTT | CASSPGRGPGPTEAFF
. | TRBJ2-5 | few | TRBV3-1 | TGTGCCAGCAGCCAAGAGGGACACCGATACCAAGAGACCCAGTACTTC | CASSQEGHRYQETQYF
. | TRBJ2-3 | . | TRBV7-9 | TGTGCCAGCAGCTTAAGGGTTTTAACCACAGATACGCAGTATTTT | CASSLRVLTTDTQYF
TRBD1 | TRBJ1-1 | many | TRBV6-1 | TGTGCCAGCAGTGTGACAGGGGGAAGCACTGAAGCTTTCTTT | CASSVTGGSTEAFF
. | TRBJ2-1 | many | TRBV4-3 | TGCGCCAGCAGCCCCCACCAGCAGGGGCCGAGCTCCTACAATGAGCAGTTCTTC | CASSPHQQGPSSYNEQFF
. | TRBJ1-5 | many | TRBV7-9 | TGTGCCAGCAGCTTACCCCACAGGGCTAATCAGCCCCAGCATTTT | CASSLPHRANQPQHF
. | TRBJ2-5 | few | TRBV20-1 | TGCAGTGCTAGTGGGGGGGGCCGCCAAGAGACCCAGTACTTC | CSASGGGRQETQYF
. | TRBJ1-1 | few | TRBV6-1 | TGTGCCGGTAGGGAGGGGGACACTGAAGCTTTCTTT | CAGREGDTEAFF
TRBD1 | TRBJ1-2 | . | TRBV29-1 | TGCAGCGTTACCCTGGGGACAGGGGTCTTCTATGGCTACACCTTC | CSVTLGTGVFYGYTF
TRBD2 | TRBJ2-1 | . | TRBV11-2 | TGTGCCAGCAGCACCCGGACTAGCGGGGGCCCTTACAATGAGCAGTTCTTC | CASSTRTSGGPYNEQFF
TRBD1 | TRBJ1-3 | many | TRBV7-9 | TGTGCCAGCAGCTTAGGGGACAGCACTGGAAACACCATATATTTT | CASSLGDSTGNTIYF
TRBD2 | TRBJ2-1 | many | TRBV29-1 | TGCAGCGTTGTGTTAGCGGGAGTAGACAATGAGCAGTTCTTC | CSVVLAGVDNEQFF
. | TRBJ2-2 | few | TRBV5-1 | TGCGCCAGCAGCTTGGGAGGCGGGACGAACACCGGGGAGCTGTTTTTT | CASSLGGGTNTGELFF
TRBD1 | TRBJ1-6 | . | TRBV4-1 | TGCGCCAGCAGCCAAGCCTATCAGGGGGCATCCTATAATTCACCCCTCCACTTT | CASSQAYQGASYNSPLHF
TRBD1 | TRBJ1-1 | . | TRBV6-2/TRBV6-3 | TGTGCCAGCAGTTACGCAGGGGGCACTGAAGCTTTCTTT | CASSYAGGTEAFF
. | TRBJ2-7 | . | TRBV10-3 | TGTGCCATCAGTGGCGGGGACCGGAGGTACGAGCAGTACTTC | CAISGGDRRYEQYF
. | TRBJ2-2 | . | TRBV19 | TGTGCCAGTAGTATGTGGCAGGCCGGCGGTTCGAAATCCGGGGAGCTGTTTTTT | CASSMWQAGGSKSGELFF
TRBD1 | TRBJ1-2 | few | TRBV4-2 | TGTGCCAGCAGCCAGGGACTGGACAGGGGAGAGGTCTATGGCTACACCTTC | CASSQGLDRGEVYGYTF
. | TRBJ2-7 | . | TRBV27 | TGTGCCAGCAGTTTCTTAGGTACCGAGCAGTACTTC | CASSFLGTEQYF
. | TRBJ1-2 | many | TRBV27 | TGTGCCAGCAGTTTATTCGGCAGCCCTGCCCACTATGGCTACACCTTC | CASSLFGSPAHYGYTF
. | TRBJ2-1 | many | TRBV6-2/TRBV6-3 | TGTGCCAGCAGTTACCCCCCCCTGGGGGAGCAGTTCTTC | CASSYPPLGEQFF
. | TRBJ1-6 | few | TRBV9 | TGTGCCAGCAGCGTAGTGTCAGGGAATTCACCCCTCCACTTT | CASSVVSGNSPLHF
. | TRBJ1-4 | few | TRBV20-1 | TGCAGTGCTAGAGACGGGGCTCAGGAAAAACTGTTTTTT | CSARDGAQEKLFF
. | TRBJ1-6 | many | TRBV9 | TGTGCCAGCAGCGCCTTACAGGGTAATTCACCCCTCCACTTT | CASSALQGNSPLHF
. | TRBJ1-1 | many | TRBV7-9 | TGTGCCAGCGGCGAGGGCGAAGCTTTCTTT | CASGEGEAFF
TRBD1 | TRBJ1-4 | many | TRBV5-6 | TGTGCCAGCAGCTTACGGGACAGGGCCGGGGAAAAACTGTTTTTT | CASSLRDRAGEKLFF
. | TRBJ1-4 | many | TRBV4-3 | TGCGCCAGCAGCCAAGACCTTAATGAAAAACTGTTTTTT | CASSQDLNEKLFF
. | TRBJ1-5 | many | TRBV6-2/TRBV6-3 | TGTGCCAGCAGTTACGACAGCACGTATCAGCCCCAGCATTTT | CASSYDSTYQPQHF
. | TRBJ2-7 | . | TRBV12-3/TRBV12-4 | TGTGCCAGCAGCCCCCGGTACCTTGCCTACGAGCAGTACTTC | CASSPRYLAYEQYF
. | TRBJ1-5 | . | TRBV6-2/TRBV6-3 | TGTGCCAGCAGTTACTACGGAGACAATCAGCCCCAGCATTTT | CASSYYGDNQPQHF
TRBD2 | TRBJ2-3 | few | TRBV12-5 | TGTGCTAGTGCCCGAGCGGGGGGGCCTGGTGATACGCAGTATTTT | CASARAGGPGDTQYF